This T cell receptor (beta chain) was captured by sequencing in a study of cytomegalovirus exposure and HLA in healthy donors. Points on this clone: Its antigen is undetermined.

PCR used 60 Vbeta primers and 13 Jbeta primers. Profiling relied on immunoSEQ multiplex PCR, and the TCRdb table lists in-frame clones only, not all of them. The sample lists fewer than 150,000 clones; about four fifths were seen once. The CDR3 runs to 18 residues. The germline V gene encodes CDR1 SGHRS and CDR2 YFSETQ. Trimming took 0 bases from V and 0 from J; bases not matched to a gene: 12. Study-level findings and limits: The classifier, whose performance was assessed in both the original and validation cohorts, reportedly diagnosed cytomegalovirus status with high specificity and sensitivity.

Sequenced input: PBMCs. The chain couples TRBV5-1 to TRBJ2-7; TRBD1 aligns across 7 bases. The sequence was obtained from a man aged 30 to 45 in good health and CMV-seronegative. In DNA form, the CDR3 reads TGCGCCAGCAGCTTGGCTCCCGGGACAGTGGTTGCCTCCTACGAGCAGTACTTC. It codes for CASSLAPGTVVASYEQYF.